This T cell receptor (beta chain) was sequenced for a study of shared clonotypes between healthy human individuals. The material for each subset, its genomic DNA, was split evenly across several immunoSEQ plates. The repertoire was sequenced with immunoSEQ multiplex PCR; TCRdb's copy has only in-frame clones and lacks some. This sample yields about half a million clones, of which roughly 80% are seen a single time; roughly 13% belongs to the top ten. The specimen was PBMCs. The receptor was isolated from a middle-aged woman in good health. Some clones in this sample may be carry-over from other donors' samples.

Written as DNA, the CDR3 is TGCGCCAGCAGCCAAGCCGCTTCGAGCCGACCCTACGAGCAGTACTTC. Amino acid sequence: CASSQAASSRPYEQYF. V gene TRBV4-1 combines with J gene TRBJ2-7; D is ambiguous. Germline-derived CDR1 and CDR2 are MGHRA and YSYEKL. This CDR3 has 16 amino acids. V lost 1 base and J 2 bases, leaving 15 bases between the germline ends.